This TCR beta chain was profiled in a study of human T cells and chemical hapten exposure. The time point denotes: patch test 2, 6 weeks after DPC sensitization. Treatment specified: therapeutic diphenylcyclopropenone sensitization with weekly scalp DPC. This clonotype was seen a few times. TCRdb reanalysed the RACE reads using MiXCR and keeps one entry per CDR3 protein. Of fewer than 85,000 distinct CDR3 sequences detected, roughly a tenth appear once; the ten largest clones hold 2.5%. CDR1 is DFQATT and CDR2 is SNEGSKA in the germline V gene (reference sequence). The CDR3 is made up of 14 amino acids. The V end was cut by 3 bases, the J end by 0 bases, with 10 bases between.

This chain links TRBV20-1 with TRBJ2-3; D remains unclear. The sequenced sample was whole blood, obtained in connection with sensitization to the hapten diphenylcyclopropenone (DPC). The receptor's source is a woman in her 30s with alopecia areata. Some clones in this sample may be carry-over from other donors' samples. This chain's CDR3 is CSASPSTSTDTQYF. CDR3 in DNA: TGCAGTGCTAGCCCCAGCACTAGCACAGATACGCAGTATTTT.